This TCR beta chain comes out of a study of graft-versus-host responses after intestinal transplantation. Across the study: Recipients obtained multivisceral, liver-intestinal, or isolated intestinal transplants. Anti-thymocyte globulin served as induction for all recipients, who then took tacrolimus and steroids for about three years.

The method was immunoSEQ multiplex PCR; TCRdb's version includes in-frame clones alone and lacks a portion of them. Of over 80,000 clones in the sample, 90% to 95% are singletons; the top ten hold under 0.2%. As concerns this clone: The antigen is unknown.

Germline loops: CDR1 MDHEN, CDR2 SYDVKM. This CDR3 is 15 amino acids long. The ends lost 4 bases at V and 4 bases at J; junction bases unmatched: 9. This clonotype originated in a human donor who was the organ donor for an intestinal transplant. The genes are TRBV28 and TRBJ1-2, with 7 bases that match TRBD1. Material: unstimulated CD4+ T cells sorted from spleen or lymph node cells, obtained before transplant. The CDR3 coding sequence is TGTGCCAGCAGTTCCCAGGGGGGCGCGGTCTATGGCTACACCTTC. It yields the protein CASSSQGGAVYGYTF.